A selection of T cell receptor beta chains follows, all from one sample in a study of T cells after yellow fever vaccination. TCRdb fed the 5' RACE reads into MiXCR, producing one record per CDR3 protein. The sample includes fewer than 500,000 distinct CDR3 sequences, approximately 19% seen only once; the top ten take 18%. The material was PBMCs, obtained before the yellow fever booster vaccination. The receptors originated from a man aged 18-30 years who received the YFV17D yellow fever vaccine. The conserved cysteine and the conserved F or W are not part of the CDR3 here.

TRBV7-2	ASSAYNQPQH
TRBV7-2	DSSPPTSGGGKTQY
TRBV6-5	ASSSHGDQPQH
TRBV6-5	ASTRSGSGSYEQY
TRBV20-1	SAREHSSGNTIY
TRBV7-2	ASIKMAGFTDTQY
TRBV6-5	ASSYSYQGPGELF
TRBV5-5	ASSFTGATDSPLH
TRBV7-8	ASSLRLGGTDTQY
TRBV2	ASRRDQYNEQF
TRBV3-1	ASSPGTGVQY
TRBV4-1	ASSQVDGSPLH
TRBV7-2	ASSLRTGTSRATQY
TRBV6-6	ASSWTENTGELF
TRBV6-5	ASTPPGTDTQY
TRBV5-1	ASSFTGLGLNEQF
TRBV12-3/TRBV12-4	ASSFEAGSDTQY
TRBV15	ATSTRGGVYEQY
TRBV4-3	ASRARSGFGKLF
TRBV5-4	ASSPSGDRRETQY
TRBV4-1	ASSPGTGSTEAF
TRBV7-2	ASSSLLTDTQY
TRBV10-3	AISLMTGENSPLH
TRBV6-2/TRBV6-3	ASRRLAGSSYNEQF
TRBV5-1	ASSPTPRLTGTRDTQY
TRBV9	ASSVGTNNYEQY
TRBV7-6	ASSLQPSSYNEQF
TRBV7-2	ASSLYPRGVPGHNEQF
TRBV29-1	SALGQTNYGYT
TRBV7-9	ASSSTGGKDKVNTEAF
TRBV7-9	ASSRRGGDSGANVLT
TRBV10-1	ASSVCGSRCSPLH
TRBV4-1	ASSQDSSTFSSYNEQF
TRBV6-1	ASSENLPELWRPQH
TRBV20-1	SAFKGQNEKLF
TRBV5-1	ASSLVTPDEAF
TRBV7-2	ASSLVSGGQGEETQY
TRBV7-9	ASSSRTYEQY
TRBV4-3	ASSQLLFQLGDTQY
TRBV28	ASSSGQGIAVETQY
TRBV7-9	ASSGRGRAADTQY
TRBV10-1	ASSEGHQETQY
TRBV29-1	SGGPGQTNTEAF
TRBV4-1	ASSQGMGQGPF
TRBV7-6	ASSLGLGSYNEQF
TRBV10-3	AISESLTVSYEQY
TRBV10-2	ASRFDWLRSVEQF
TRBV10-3	AISELGNEQF
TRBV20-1	SGLGGADTGELF
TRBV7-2	ASSLAGGRINEQF